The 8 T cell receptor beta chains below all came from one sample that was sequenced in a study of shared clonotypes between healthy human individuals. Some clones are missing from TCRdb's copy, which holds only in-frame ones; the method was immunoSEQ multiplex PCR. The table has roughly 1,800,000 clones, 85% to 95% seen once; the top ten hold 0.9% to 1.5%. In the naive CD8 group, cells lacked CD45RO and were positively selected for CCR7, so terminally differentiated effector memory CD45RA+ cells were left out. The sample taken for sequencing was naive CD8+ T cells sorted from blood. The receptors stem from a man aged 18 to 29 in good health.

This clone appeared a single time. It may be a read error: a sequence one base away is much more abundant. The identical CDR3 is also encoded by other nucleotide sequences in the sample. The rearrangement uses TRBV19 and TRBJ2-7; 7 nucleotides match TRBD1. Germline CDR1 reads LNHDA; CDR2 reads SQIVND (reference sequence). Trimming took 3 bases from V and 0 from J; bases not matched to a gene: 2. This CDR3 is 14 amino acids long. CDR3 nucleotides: TGTGCCAGTAGTATGACAGGGAACTCCTACGAGCAGTACTTC. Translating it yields CASSMTGNSYEQYF.

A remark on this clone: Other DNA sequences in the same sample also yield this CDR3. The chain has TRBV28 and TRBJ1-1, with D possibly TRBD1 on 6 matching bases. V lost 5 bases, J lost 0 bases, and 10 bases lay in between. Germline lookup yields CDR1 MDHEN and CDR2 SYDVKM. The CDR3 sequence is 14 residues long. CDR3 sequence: CASSIQGLNTEAFF. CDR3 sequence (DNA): TGTGCCAGCAGTATACAGGGATTGAACACTGAAGCTTTCTTT. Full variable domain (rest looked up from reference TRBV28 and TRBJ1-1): DVKVTQSSRYLVKRTGEKVFLECVQDMDHENMFWYRQDPGLGLRLIYFSYDVKMKEKGDIPEGYSVSREKKERFSLILESASTNQTSMYLCASSIQGLNTEAFFGQGTRLTVV.

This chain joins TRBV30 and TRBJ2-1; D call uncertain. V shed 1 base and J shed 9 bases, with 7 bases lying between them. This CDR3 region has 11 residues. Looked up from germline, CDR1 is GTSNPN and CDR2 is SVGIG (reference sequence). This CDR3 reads CAWSESGEQFF. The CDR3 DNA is TGTGCCTGGAGTGAATCCGGTGAGCAGTTCTTC.

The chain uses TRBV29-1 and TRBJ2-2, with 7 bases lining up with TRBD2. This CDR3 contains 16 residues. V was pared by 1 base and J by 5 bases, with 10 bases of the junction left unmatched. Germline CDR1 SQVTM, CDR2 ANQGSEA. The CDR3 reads CSVEGGSGARTGELFF. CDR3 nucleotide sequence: TGCAGCGTTGAAGGCGGGAGTGGGGCGCGTACCGGGGAGCTGTTTTTT.

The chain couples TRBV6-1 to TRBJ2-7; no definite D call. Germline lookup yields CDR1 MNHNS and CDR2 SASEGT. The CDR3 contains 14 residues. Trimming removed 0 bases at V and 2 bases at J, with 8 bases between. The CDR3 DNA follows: TGTGCCAGCAGTGAAGCAGGCAGTACCTACGAGCAGTACTTC. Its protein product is CASSEAGSTYEQYF.

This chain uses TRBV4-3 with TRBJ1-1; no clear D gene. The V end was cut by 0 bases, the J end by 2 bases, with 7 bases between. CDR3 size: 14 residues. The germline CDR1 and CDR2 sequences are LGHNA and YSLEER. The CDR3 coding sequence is TGCGCCAGCAGCCAAGATCTGGTCAACACTGAAGCTTTCTTT. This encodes CASSQDLVNTEAFF.

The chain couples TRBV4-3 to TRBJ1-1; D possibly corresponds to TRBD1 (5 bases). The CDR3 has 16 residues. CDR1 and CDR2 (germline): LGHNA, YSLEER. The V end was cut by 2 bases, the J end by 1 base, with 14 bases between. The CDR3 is CASSQLTGTANTEAFF. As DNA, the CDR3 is TGCGCCAGCAGCCAACTAACCGGGACGGCGAACACTGAAGCTTTCTTT.

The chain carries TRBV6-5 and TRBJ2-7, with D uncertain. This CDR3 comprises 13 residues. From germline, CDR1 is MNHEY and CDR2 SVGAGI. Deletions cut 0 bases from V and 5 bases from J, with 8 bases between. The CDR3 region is CASSYSTDHEQYF. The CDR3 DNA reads TGTGCCAGCAGTTACTCCACAGACCACGAGCAGTACTTC.